This T cell receptor (beta chain) derives from a study of shared clonotypes between healthy human individuals. About the study: Per-donor plates numbered three CD4 naive, three CD4 memory, two CD8 naive and one CD8 memory. Study conclusions and caveats: Naive subsets generally exceeded memory subsets in estimated richness. Donor scarcity curtailed the genetic and exposure-history diversity represented herein.

Trimming left V 1 base short and J 1 base short, with 11 bases between. Germline lookup yields CDR1 MNHEY and CDR2 SMNVEV (reference sequence). The CDR3 length is 15 residues. CD45RO negativity and positive selection for CCR7 defined naive CD8 cells, a population that excluded terminally differentiated effector memory CD45RA+ cells. Several immunoSEQ plates held equal portions of the genomic DNA taken from each subset. This table comes from immunoSEQ multiplex PCR, and its TCRdb copy is limited to in-frame clones, with some not included. The sample gives 750,000 to 1,000,000 clones, around 93% of which show up once; around 24% is in the top ten. Worth noting for this clone: Its specificity is unknown.

The chain has TRBV27 and TRBJ2-7, with D unresolved. This TCR came from a man in his thirties or forties in good health. What was sequenced was naive CD8+ T cells sorted from blood. In DNA, the CDR3 is TGTGCCAGCAGTTTATGGAAGGACGGATCCTACGAGCAGTACTTC. Translation gives CASSLWKDGSYEQYF.